These 14 T cell receptor beta chains were all obtained from the same sample, sequenced in a study of shared clonotypes between healthy human individuals (dated by TCRdb to the early 2020s). CD8 naive samples consisted of CD45RO-negative cells that were positively selected for CCR7, yielding a CD45RA+CCR7+ population without TemRA cells. Receptors were amplified or captured by the immunoSEQ multiplex PCR assay. Drawn from immuneACCESS, this table holds only the in-frame rearrangements with V and J called that TCRdb kept. Clones are partly lost; checked studies trace under half to an unresolved V gene and leave the rest unexplained. The sample table contains roughly 770,000 clones; only one count was recorded for around 96% of them. About 0.25% of the sample is held by the ten biggest clonotypes. Sequencing was done on a sample of naive CD8+ T cells sorted from blood. The cell subset or site label here, explained by the study, means: CD45RA+CCR7+. Receptor source: a man in his thirties or forties in good health.

CDR3 sequence reads: CSVEVVYRGNEQFF. For the CDR3, the DNA is TGCAGCGTTGAAGTGGTGTATAGGGGCAATGAGCAGTTCTTC. The gene calls are TRBV29-1 and TRBJ2-1; D is perhaps TRBD1 (5 bases). V shed 1 base and J shed 6 bases, with 13 bases lying between them. Germline values: CDR1 SQVTM, CDR2 ANQGSEA. The CDR3 is made up of 14 amino acids.

The rearrangement joins TRBV5-1 to TRBJ2-7; 7 bases fit TRBD2. This CDR3 region has 17 residues. Germline CDR1 and CDR2: SGHRS and YFSETQ. V lost 0 bases and J lost 3; bases outside the gene matches: 12. Here the CDR3 reads CASSLVPHGGGFYEQYF. DNA for the CDR3: TGCGCCAGCAGCTTGGTTCCTCATGGCGGGGGATTCTACGAGCAGTACTTC.

The chain has TRBV2 and TRBJ2-7, with 7 nucleotides matching TRBD1. J lost 3 bases, V lost 10 bases, and 6 bases had no gene match. This CDR3 is built from 12 residues. In germline, CDR1 is SNHLY, CDR2 FYNNEI. Here the CDR3 reads CATTGRGYEQYF. CDR3 in DNA: TGTGCCACGACAGGGAGAGGCTACGAGCAGTACTTC. The whole variable domain, remainder taken from reference TRBV2 and TRBJ2-7, is EPEVTQTPSHQVTQMGQEVILRCVPISNHLYFYWYRQILGQKVEFLVSFYNNEISEKSEIFDDQFSVERPDGSNFTLKIRSTKLEDSAMYFCATTGRGYEQYFGPGTRLTVT.

This clone was observed once. The chain recombines TRBV29-1 with TRBJ2-5, with D possibly being TRBD1 or TRBD2 (6 bases each). V lost 6 bases and J 13 bases, leaving 21 bases between the germline ends. Germline CDR1 is SQVTM and CDR2 is ANQGSEA. This CDR3 contains 12 residues. The CDR3: CSVSRLGGSGYF. CDR3 nucleotide sequence: TGCAGCGTCTCTAGACTAGGGGGGTCAGGGTACTTC. The variable domain in full, with the rest retrieved from reference TRBV29-1 and TRBJ2-5, is SAVISQKPSRDICQRGTSLTIQCQVDSQVTMMFWYRQQPGQSLTLIATANQGSEATYESGFVIDKFPISRPNLTFSTLTVSNMSPEDSSIYLCSVSRLGGSGYFGPGTRLLVL.

The V and J genes are TRBV6-5 and TRBJ1-1, with TRBD1 as a possible D gene (5 bases). V was pared by 0 bases and J by 1 base, with 9 bases between. The CDR3 loop spans 15 amino acids. CDR1 is MNHEY and CDR2 is SVGAGI in the germline V gene. CDR3 sequence: CASSYSFRGNTEAFF. The DNA for the CDR3 is TGTGCCAGCAGTTACTCTTTTAGGGGGAACACTGAAGCTTTCTTT.

The chain couples TRBV11-2 to TRBJ2-1; D is ambiguous. In germline, CDR1 is SGHAT, CDR2 FQNNGV. This CDR3 has 13 amino acids. The V and J ends lost 7 bases and 0 bases respectively, with 7 bases between them. The DNA of the CDR3 is TGTGCCAGCACCGTGTCCTCCTACAATGAGCAGTTCTTC. Protein: CASTVSSYNEQFF.

This clone was recorded only once. This chain links TRBV29-1 with TRBJ2-7; 8 bases match TRBD2. With V trimmed by 4 bases and J by 1 base, 3 bases remained unmatched. From germline, CDR1 is SQVTM and CDR2 ANQGSEA. This CDR3 region has 13 residues. The CDR3 bases are TGCAGCGTTGCGGCGGGAGGATCCTACGAGCAGTACTTC. As protein: CSVAAGGSYEQYF.

The CDR3 DNA reads TGTGCCAGCAGCCCCAGACTAGCCGGCATCGACAATGAGCAGTTCTTC. The encoded protein is CASSPRLAGIDNEQFF. The V gene is TRBV28, the J gene TRBJ2-1; 7 bases map to TRBD2. This CDR3 is 16 amino acids long. With 6 bases clipped from V and 5 bases from J, the junction kept 13 bases outside the gene matches. Germline V CDR1 and CDR2: MDHEN, SYDVKM.

The gene calls are TRBV10-3 and TRBJ2-2, with D possibly matching TRBD2 (6 bases). V was clipped by 1 base and J by 0 bases, with 9 bases between them. CDR1 ENHRY and CDR2 SYGVKD come from the germline V gene. This CDR3 region has 16 residues. CDR3 nucleotides: TGTGCCATCAGTGAGTGGCGGGAATCGAACACCGGGGAGCTGTTTTTT. Encoded protein: CAISEWRESNTGELFF.

The chain combines TRBV9 with TRBJ2-5; weak D call: TRBD1 (6 bases). V lost 2 bases and J 5 bases, leaving 19 bases between the germline ends. The CDR3 covers 16 residues. Germline CDR1 reads SGDLS; CDR2 reads YYNGEE. The CDR3 DNA follows: TGTGCCAGCAGCGTGGGGGCTACCACGACTGAGGAGACCCAGTACTTC. Residues: CASSVGATTTEETQYF.

The chain uses TRBV4-3 and TRBJ1-1; 10 nucleotides align to TRBD1. This CDR3 has 18 residues. The V gene's germline CDR1 is LGHNA and CDR2 YSLEER. The V and J ends lost 2 bases and 0 bases, in that order; junction bases with no gene match: 9. The CDR3 DNA is TGCGCCAGCAGCCAAACCGCCGGGACAGGGGTGATGAACACTGAAGCTTTCTTT. It yields the protein CASSQTAGTGVMNTEAFF.

J is TRBJ2-7 and V is TRBV27; perhaps D is TRBD1 or TRBD2 (5 bases each). CDR3 length: 14 residues. CDR1 and CDR2 (germline): MNHEY, SMNVEV (reference sequence). V dropped 5 bases and J dropped 3 bases, with 14 bases sitting between them. The CDR3 reads CASSLPGRIYEQYF. The CDR3 nucleotides read TGTGCCAGCAGTCTTCCGGGACGGATCTACGAGCAGTACTTC.

The chain combines TRBV14 with TRBJ2-7; 11 bases map to TRBD2. The CDR3 spans 20 residues. J lost 1 base, V lost 3 bases, and 17 bases had no gene match. Germline V gives CDR1 SGHDN, CDR2 FVKESK. The CDR3 protein is CASSHHHALLAGDWSYEQYF. As DNA, the CDR3 is TGTGCCAGCAGCCACCACCATGCATTACTAGCGGGAGATTGGTCCTACGAGCAGTACTTC.

V is TRBV5-6 and J is TRBJ2-7, with unresolved D. Between the trimmed V and J ends, which lost 2 bases and 2 bases, there was a span of 8 bases. Germline CDR1 reads SGHDT; CDR2 reads YYEEEE. The CDR3 has 13 residues. The CDR3 spells CASSFWFPYEQYF. The CDR3, as DNA: TGTGCCAGCAGCTTCTGGTTCCCCTACGAGCAGTACTTC.